The T cell receptor beta chain described here comes from a study of cytomegalovirus exposure and HLA in healthy donors. Across the study: An earlier analysis found roughly 110 million unique TCR beta sequences from roughly 170 million T cells. When 300 to 400 donors were genotyped, approximately 80% of them were found to fall in the Caucasian-associated ancestry cluster. Whole-study results and caveats: It has been reported that TCR beta sequences accurately predicted the HLA-A and HLA-B alleles of most subjects.

In the PCR, 60 Vbeta and 13 Jbeta primers were used. TCRdb's copy holds only in-frame clones and misses some; the assay was immunoSEQ multiplex PCR. The data show about 170,000 clones, roughly 80% seen once. This clone occurred a few times. The antigen is not known. CDR3 length equals 15 residues. Germline lookup yields CDR1 MDHEN and CDR2 SYDVKM. With 5 bases removed from V and 6 bases from J, the gap between germline ends came to 17 bases. V usage is TRBV28 and J usage is TRBJ1-5, with D maybe TRBD1 (5 bases). Sequenced input: PBMCs. The TCR comes from a woman younger than 30 in good health and CMV-seronegative. CDR3 residues: CASSPPGGSGQPQHF. As DNA, the CDR3 is TGTGCCAGCAGTCCCCCGGGGGGGTCGGGTCAGCCCCAGCATTTT.